This TCR beta chain was sequenced in a study of blood T cell repertoires in COVID-19. As for the study in general: Samples came from the United States, Italy and Spain, spanning acute and convalescent COVID-19. T cells, B-cell-depleted T cells, or PBMCs supplied cDNA or gDNA.

Trimming at V came to 7 bases and at J to 8 bases, leaving 8 bases not matched to a gene. Looked up from germline, CDR1 is SQVTM and CDR2 is ANQGSEA. The length of the CDR3 is 12 residues. In the original workflow: Reference gene primer amplification gave estimated nucleated cell counts. Here immunoSEQ multiplex PCR was the method, and the copy in TCRdb shows in-frame clones only, minus some. V, J and clone size derive from that table, while D and trimming were established from the DNA sequence. The table includes about 67,000 clones, around 87% detected once. The chain has TRBV29-1 and TRBJ1-2, with TRBD1 matching 9 bases. The receptor comes from a woman in her fifties or sixties with acute or convalescent COVID-19. Sequencing used peripheral blood. As DNA, the CDR3 is TGCAGCGCCCTGGGACAGGGCGACGGCTACACCTTC. It is translated as CSALGQGDGYTF.